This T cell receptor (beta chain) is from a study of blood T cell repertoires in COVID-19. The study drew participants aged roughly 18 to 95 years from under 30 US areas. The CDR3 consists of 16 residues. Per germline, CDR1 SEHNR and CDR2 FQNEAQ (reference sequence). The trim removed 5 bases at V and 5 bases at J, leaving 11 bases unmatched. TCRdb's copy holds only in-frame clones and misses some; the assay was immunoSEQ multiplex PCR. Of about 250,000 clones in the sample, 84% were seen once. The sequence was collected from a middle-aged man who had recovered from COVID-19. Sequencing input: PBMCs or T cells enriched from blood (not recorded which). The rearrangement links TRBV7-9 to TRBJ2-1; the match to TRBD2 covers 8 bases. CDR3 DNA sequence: TGTGCCAGCAGCAATCTAGCGGGTCCTATCCACAATGAGCAGTTCTTC. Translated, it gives CASSNLAGPIHNEQFF.